This T cell receptor beta chain was sequenced during a study of shared clonotypes between healthy human individuals. Findings and limits, study-wide: Memory subsets generally showed lower estimated richness than naive subsets.

Libraries were prepared by immunoSEQ multiplex PCR; TCRdb keeps only in-frame clonotypes and omits some of them. In the table there are approximately 1.9 million clones, 80% to 95% of which are singletons. V gave up 2 bases and J gave up 2 bases, with 10 bases separating them. The CDR3 runs 14 residues. Per germline, CDR1 SGHAT and CDR2 FQNNGV. On this clone: No antigen is known for it.

Naive CD8 isolation took CD45RO-negative cells positively selected for CCR7 and excluded terminally differentiated effector memory CD45RA+ cells. Participating donors were healthy, HIV-negative adults free of recent acute infections or vaccinations. Adult Caucasians living in Nashville, Tennessee made up all of the donors. The chain couples TRBV11-2 to TRBJ2-7; D not certain. Sequencing was done on a sample of naive CD8+ T cells from PBMCs. This clonotype originated in a man aged 18-30 years in good health. Some clones in this sample may be carry-over from other donors' samples. CDR3 DNA sequence: TGTGCCAGCAGCTTACCCTTCCTTCCCTACGAGCAGTACTTC. It translates to CASSLPFLPYEQYF.